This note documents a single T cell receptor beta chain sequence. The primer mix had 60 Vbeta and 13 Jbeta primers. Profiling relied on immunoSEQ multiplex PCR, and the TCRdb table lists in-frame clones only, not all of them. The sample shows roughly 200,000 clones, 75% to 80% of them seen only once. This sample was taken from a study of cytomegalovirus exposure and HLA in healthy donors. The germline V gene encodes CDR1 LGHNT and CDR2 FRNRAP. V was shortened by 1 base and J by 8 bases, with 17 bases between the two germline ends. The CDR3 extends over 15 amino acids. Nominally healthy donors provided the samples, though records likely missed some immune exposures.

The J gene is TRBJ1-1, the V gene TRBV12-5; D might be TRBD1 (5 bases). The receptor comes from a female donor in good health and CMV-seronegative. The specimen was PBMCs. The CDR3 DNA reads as TGTGCTAGTGGTTTGGAACGACAGCTGGGCCCCGAAGCTTTCTTT. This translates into CASGLERQLGPEAFF.